This T cell receptor (beta chain) was documented in a study of blood T cell repertoires in COVID-19. The wider study: Samples came from the United States, Italy and Spain, spanning acute and convalescent COVID-19. Sample material is recorded as cDNA or gDNA derived from T cells, B-cell-depleted T cells, or PBMCs.

Germline trimming cut 4 bases from V and 6 bases from J; bases unmatched to any gene: 6. This CDR3 spans 14 amino acids. The V gene's germline CDR1 is LGHDT and CDR2 YNNKEL (reference sequence). This clone was seen more than once but under ten times. How the authors handled the data: Counts of nucleated cells, estimated from reference gene primer amplification, were obtained. The assay was immunoSEQ multiplex PCR, and TCRdb's table has in-frame clones only and misses some. The V and J calls and clone size come from that table; D and trimming were worked out from the DNA. Among 100,000 to 150,000 clones listed, about 80% were seen once.

The specimen sequenced was peripheral blood. This TCR was recovered from a man in his sixties with acute or convalescent COVID-19. V gene TRBV3-1 (or the pseudogene TRBV3-2) combines with J gene TRBJ1-5; 7 bases line up with TRBD1. CDR3 in DNA: TGTGCCAGCAGCCGGAAGGGGGCAGGTCAGCCCCAGCATTTT. Protein sequence: CASSRKGAGQPQHF.